This record concerns one T cell receptor beta chain sequence. A read error may produce the germline difference seen at one junction end. Germline V lookup: CDR1 MGHRA, CDR2 YSYEKL. This CDR3 comprises 15 residues. The data are from a study of blood T cell repertoires in COVID-19. Clones were read by immunoSEQ multiplex PCR, and TCRdb kept only the in-frame ones, dropping some. The sample records over 200,000 clones, over 65% being singletons. The genes are TRBV4-1 and TRBJ1-5; weak D call: TRBD1 (6 bases). The sample was peripheral blood. This TCR was recovered from a woman older than 75 with acute or convalescent COVID-19. The CDR3 spells CTSSLGVGAGQPQHF. CDR3 nucleotides: TGCACCAGCAGCCTCGGAGTGGGGGCAGGTCAGCCCCAGCATTTT.